This T cell receptor beta chain is drawn from a study of graft-versus-host responses after intestinal transplantation. Study as a whole: All of the recipients had induction that used anti-thymocyte globulin, then tacrolimus and steroids for approximately 3 years.

V lost 0 bases, J lost 7 bases, and 6 bases lay in between. CDR1 and CDR2 (germline): SGHRS, YFSETQ. This CDR3 contains 12 residues. Generated by immunoSEQ multiplex PCR, the TCRdb table keeps only in-frame clones and is missing some. The sample lists some 150,000 clones, around 90% occurring once. Findings and caveats of the study: GvH clones turned up in recipient marrow; some had shown up first in ileum or blood. Across patients carrying graft-donor T cell macrochimerism, allografts held high graft-versus-host to host-versus-graft clonal ratios. The highest levels of circulating GvH clones went along with early declines in HvG clones after transplant.

About this clone: Its antigen is still unknown.

This clonotype was obtained from a human donor who received an intestinal transplant. The chain has TRBV5-1 and TRBJ2-3, with D unclear. This material consisted of unstimulated CD4+ T cells sorted from spleen or lymph node cells, taken before intestinal transplant. This chain's CDR3 is CASSLDRNTQYF. The CDR3 DNA reads TGCGCCAGCAGCTTGGATAGGAATACGCAGTATTTT.